Presented here are 4 T cell receptor beta chains from one specimen sequenced in a study of human T cells and chemical hapten exposure. TCRdb called the RACE reads again in MiXCR, with one record for every CDR3 protein. The profile shows roughly 100,000 distinct CDR3 sequences, less than 15% of them singletons. Specified time point: pre-sensitization, week 0. Treatment meaning: therapeutic diphenylcyclopropenone sensitization with weekly scalp DPC. The sequenced sample was whole blood, obtained in connection with sensitization to the hapten diphenylcyclopropenone (DPC). The source is a woman aged 45-65 years with alopecia areata. Some clones in this sample may be carry-over from other donors' samples.

A few counts support this clonotype. The V and J genes are TRBV3-1 and TRBJ2-1, with D unclear. Germline V gives CDR1 LGHDT, CDR2 YNNKEL (reference sequence). V lost 3 bases, J lost 4 bases, and 4 bases lay in between. There are 12 residues in the CDR3. The CDR3 nucleotides read TGTGCCAGCAGCCACACATACAATGAGCAGTTCTTC. It specifies CASSHTYNEQFF.

The sample holds a few counts of this clonotype. The V gene is TRBV6-5, the J gene TRBJ2-1; 9 nucleotides line up with TRBD2. The J segment lost 7 bases and the V segment lost 1 base, leaving 5 bases of the junction unmatched. The germline CDR1 and CDR2 sequences are MNHEY and SVGAGI. The CDR3 is made up of 15 amino acids. CDR3 sequence reads: CASSYYAGGLNEQFF. The CDR3 DNA is TGTGCCAGCAGTTACTATGCGGGAGGGCTAAATGAGCAGTTCTTC.

V is TRBV10-3 and J is TRBJ1-2, with D hard to call. The V end lost 0 bases, the J end lost 4 bases, and 9 bases lay between the germline ends. CDR1 is ENHRY, CDR2 SYGVKD, per germline. The CDR3 contains 14 residues. The CDR3, as DNA: TGTGCCATCAGTGAGTCTCAGCGGGCCTATGGCTACACCTTC. This encodes CAISESQRAYGYTF.

This clonotype has a count of ten or more. J is TRBJ2-7 and V is TRBV5-1; D ambiguous. The germline gives CDR1 SGHRS, CDR2 YFSETQ. This CDR3 region has 13 residues. V gave up 3 bases and J gave up 4 bases, with 11 bases separating them. Written as DNA, the CDR3 is TGCGCCAGCAGCTCCGACGTAGGGTACGAGCAGTACTTC. The encoded protein is CASSSDVGYEQYF.